The TCR beta chain described here comes from a study of cytomegalovirus exposure and HLA in healthy donors. Study-level points and caveats: When presence/absence was analysed, sequencing depth was taken to be roughly uniform across donors. An analysis that was carried out later associated 15,000 to 20,000 TCR beta sequences with HLA alleles at 0.05 false discovery rate.

Trimming left V 1 base short and J 4 bases short, with 10 bases between. Per germline, CDR1 SEHNR and CDR2 FQNEAQ (reference sequence). This CDR3 has 14 amino acids. These donors, healthy bone marrow donors, were studied. Regarding this clone: What it binds is not known.

The study ran its PCR with 60 Vbeta and 13 Jbeta primers. Assay: immunoSEQ multiplex PCR; the TCRdb copy retains only in-frame clones and omits some. The table lists about 100,000 clones, 75% of them singletons, with roughly 13% in the top ten. The sequence was collected from a male donor in good health and CMV-seropositive. The rearrangement links TRBV7-9 to TRBJ2-5; D unresolved. Sequencing was carried out using PBMCs. CDR3 sequence: CASSLETGGETQYF. Here the CDR3 DNA reads TGTGCCAGCAGCTTAGAGACGGGTGGAGAGACCCAGTACTTC.